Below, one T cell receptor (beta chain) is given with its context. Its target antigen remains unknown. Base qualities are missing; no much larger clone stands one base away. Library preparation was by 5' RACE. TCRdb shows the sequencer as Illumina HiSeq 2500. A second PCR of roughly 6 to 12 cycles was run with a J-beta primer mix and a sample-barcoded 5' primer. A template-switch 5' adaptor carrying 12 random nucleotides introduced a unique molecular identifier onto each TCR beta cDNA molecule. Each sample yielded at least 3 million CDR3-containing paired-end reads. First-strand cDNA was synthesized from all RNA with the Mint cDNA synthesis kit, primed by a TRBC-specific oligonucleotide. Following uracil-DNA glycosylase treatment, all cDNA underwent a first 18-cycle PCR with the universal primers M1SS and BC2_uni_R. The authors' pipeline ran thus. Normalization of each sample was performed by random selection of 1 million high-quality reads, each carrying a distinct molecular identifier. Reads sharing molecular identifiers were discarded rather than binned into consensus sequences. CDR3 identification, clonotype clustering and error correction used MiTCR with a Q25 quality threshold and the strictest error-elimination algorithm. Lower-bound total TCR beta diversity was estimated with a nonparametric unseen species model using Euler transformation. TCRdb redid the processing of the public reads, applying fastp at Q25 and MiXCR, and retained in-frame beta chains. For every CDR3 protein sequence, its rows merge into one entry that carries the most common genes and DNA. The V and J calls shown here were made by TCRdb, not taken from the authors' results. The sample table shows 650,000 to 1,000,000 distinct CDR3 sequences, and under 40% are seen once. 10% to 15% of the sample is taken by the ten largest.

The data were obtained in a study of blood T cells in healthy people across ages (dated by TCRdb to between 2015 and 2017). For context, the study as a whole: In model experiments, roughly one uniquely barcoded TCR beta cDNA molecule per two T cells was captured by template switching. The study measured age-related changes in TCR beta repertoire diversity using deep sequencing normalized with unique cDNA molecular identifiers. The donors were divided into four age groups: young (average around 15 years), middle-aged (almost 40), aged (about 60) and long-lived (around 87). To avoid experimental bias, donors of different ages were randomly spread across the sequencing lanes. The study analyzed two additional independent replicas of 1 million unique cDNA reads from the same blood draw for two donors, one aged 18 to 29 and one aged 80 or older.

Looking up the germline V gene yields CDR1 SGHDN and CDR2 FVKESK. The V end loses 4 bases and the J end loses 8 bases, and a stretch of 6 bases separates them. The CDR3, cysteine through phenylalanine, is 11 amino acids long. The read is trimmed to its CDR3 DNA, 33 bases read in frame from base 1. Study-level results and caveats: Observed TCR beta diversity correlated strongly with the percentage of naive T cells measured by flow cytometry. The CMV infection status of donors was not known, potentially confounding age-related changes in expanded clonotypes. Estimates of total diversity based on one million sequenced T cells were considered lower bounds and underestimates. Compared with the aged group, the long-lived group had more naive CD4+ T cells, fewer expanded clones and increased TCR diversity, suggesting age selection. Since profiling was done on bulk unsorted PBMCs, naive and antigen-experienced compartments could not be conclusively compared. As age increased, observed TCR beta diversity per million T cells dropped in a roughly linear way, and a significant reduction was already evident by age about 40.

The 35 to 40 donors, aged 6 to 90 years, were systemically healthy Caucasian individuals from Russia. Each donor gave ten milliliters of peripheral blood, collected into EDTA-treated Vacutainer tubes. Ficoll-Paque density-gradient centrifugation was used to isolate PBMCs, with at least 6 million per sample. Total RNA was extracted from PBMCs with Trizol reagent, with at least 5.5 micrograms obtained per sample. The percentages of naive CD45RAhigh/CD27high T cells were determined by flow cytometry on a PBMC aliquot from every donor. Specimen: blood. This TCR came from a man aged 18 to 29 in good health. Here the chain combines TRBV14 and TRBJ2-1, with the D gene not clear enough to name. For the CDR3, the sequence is CASSPLHEQFF. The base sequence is TGTGCCAGCAGCCCATTGCATGAGCAGTTCTTC.